The rows below give T cell receptor beta chains drawn from one sample of a study of radiotherapy plus CTLA-4 blockade in lung cancer. TCRdb keeps only in-frame clones here, not all; method: immunoSEQ multiplex PCR. This table holds tens of thousands of clones, around three quarters found once. Sample: peripheral blood, taken from a patient treated with radiotherapy plus ipilimumab. These TCRs come from a human donor with non-small cell lung cancer who had a complete response to radiotherapy plus ipilimumab. Both conserved end residues are part of each CDR3. A D gene is named only where the DNA matches it firmly. Clone size is given for some rows only: seen once, a few or many times, or a class if the clone is expanded.

size	V	J	D	DNA	CDR3
.	TRBV6-5	TRBJ2-1	.	TGTGCCAGCAGTATCGGGCAGCAGCTCTACAATGAGCAGTTCTTC	CASSIGQQLYNEQFF
.	TRBV9	TRBJ1-3	.	TGTGCCAGCAGCGTAGAAGGGGGAGGATCCGGAAACACCATATATTTT	CASSVEGGGSGNTIYF
.	TRBV5-8	TRBJ1-5	.	TGTGCCAGCAGCGGGTGGACGGATAATCAGCCCCAGCATTTT	CASSGWTDNQPQHF
.	TRBV7-2	TRBJ2-2	.	TGTGCCAGCAGCTCTCCTAGTGAGGGAGGCACCGGGGAGCTGTTTTTT	CASSSPSEGGTGELFF
.	TRBV11-3	TRBJ2-2	.	TGTGCCAGCAGCTTAGTTGGGGGCGCGAACACCGGGGAGCTGTTTTTT	CASSLVGGANTGELFF
.	TRBV5-3	TRBJ2-1	.	TGTGCCAGAAAGACGGTATACAATGAGCAGTTCTTC	CARKTVYNEQFF
many	TRBV7-9	TRBJ1-4	TRBD1	TGTGCCAGCAGCACCTTCCAGGGGGCCGAGGTAGAAAAACTGTTTTTT	CASSTFQGAEVEKLFF
few	TRBV10-3	TRBJ2-1	.	TGTGCCATCAGTGACCGAAGTGGAGACAATGAGCAGTTCTTC	CAISDRSGDNEQFF
.	TRBV11-2	TRBJ2-7	.	TGTGCCAGCAGCGCGGAGATGGACGAGCAGTACTTC	CASSAEMDEQYF
.	TRBV4-3	TRBJ1-1	TRBD1	TGCGCCAGCAGCCAAGATCTAGGGGGCGGGAGCACTGAAGCTTTCTTT	CASSQDLGGGSTEAFF
once	TRBV6-5	TRBJ1-1	.	TGTGCCAGCACTGCGGGTAATCGTAAGAACACTGAAGCTTTCTTT	CASTAGNRKNTEAFF
.	TRBV5-1	TRBJ1-1	.	TGCGCCAGCAGCCCGGGGGGGAACACTGAAGCTTTCTTT	CASSPGGNTEAFF
few	TRBV7-9	TRBJ2-1	.	TGTGCCAGCAGCTCCTGGGACCCTAGCTCCTACAATGAGCAGTTCTTC	CASSSWDPSSYNEQFF
.	TRBV29-1	TRBJ2-3	.	TGCAGCGTTGAAGAATACCGAGCAGGTGATACGCAGTATTTT	CSVEEYRAGDTQYF
many	TRBV5-1	TRBJ1-3	TRBD1	TGCGCCAGCAGCTTAACAGGGGAGGGAAACACCATATATTTT	CASSLTGEGNTIYF
.	TRBV6-5	TRBJ1-1	.	TGTGCCAGCAGTGCGGGTAATCGTAAGAACACTGAAGCTTTCTTT	CASSAGNRKNTEAFF
.	TRBV5-8	TRBJ1-1	.	TGTGCCAGCAGCTTCGCTTGGAAGAGCACTGAAGCTTTCTTT	CASSFAWKSTEAFF